A single sample gave rise to the 18 T cell receptor beta chains below, sequenced in a study of tumor-infiltrating lymphocytes in primary liver carcinoma (dated by TCRdb to the late 2010s). The sequencer listed for this sample is Illumina HiSeq 2500. Using a constant-region primer and ProtoScript II reverse transcriptase, TCRbeta-specific cDNA was reverse-transcribed from around 500 ng total RNA. Construction of the TCRbeta libraries relied on three nested rounds of multiplex PCR, following a slightly modified ARM-PCR procedure. Each of the first two PCR rounds ran for approximately 10 cycles using multiplex TRBV1-TRBV30 forward primers together with a Cbeta reverse primer. Using fastp at Q25 and MiXCR, TCRdb reprocessed the public reads and kept productive beta chains. Each CDR3 protein appears once, grouped with its most common genes and DNA. This sample holds approximately 190,000 distinct CDR3 sequences; 85% were observed only once. The top ten constitute 15% to 20% of the sample.

Without any cell sorting, total RNA and DNA were co-extracted from roughly 21-30 mg of bulk tissue using the AllPrep DNA/RNA mini kit. Specimen: tumor tissue from primary liver carcinoma. The receptors here all came from a man aged 40-50 years with primary liver carcinoma and hepatitis B virus infection.

This sequence joins TRBV6-2 or TRBV6-3 and TRBJ1-2; D unresolved. The CDR3 has 12 amino acids. Germline assignment: CDR1 MNHEY and CDR2 SVGEGT. Deletions cut 6 bases from V and 7 bases from J, with 12 bases between. CDR3 coding DNA: TGTGCCAGCAGCCAAACATGGGCTGGCTACACCTTC. Its protein product is CASSQTWAGYTF.

The sample holds many counts of this clonotype. V and J are TRBV5-1 and TRBJ2-3; 10 bases agree with TRBD1. The CDR3 length is 15 residues. The V gene end was trimmed by 3 bases and the J gene end by 5 bases; junction bases not matched to a gene: 6. Germline values: CDR1 SGHRS, CDR2 YFSETQ. The CDR3 reads CASSSTGGERDTQYF. The CDR3 nucleotides are TGCGCCAGCAGCTCGACAGGGGGCGAACGAGATACGCAGTATTTT.

Worth noting for this clonotype: One end of the junction varies from germline; a read error may be responsible. V and J are TRBV29-1 and TRBJ1-1; D is ambiguous. The CDR3 runs to 11 residues. CDR1 is SQVTM, CDR2 ANQGSEA, per germline. For the CDR3, the DNA is TGCAGCGTTGAGTCGAACGCTGAAGTTTTCTTT. This gives the protein CSVESNAEVFF.

A note on this clonotype: At one boundary the junction diverges from the germline segment, which might be a read error. The chain carries TRBV4-3 and TRBJ1-1; TRBD1 might be the D (5 bases). Germline assignment: CDR1 LGHNA and CDR2 YSLEER. The CDR3 is made up of 15 amino acids. The CDR3 is CANSPGPRENTGAFF. As DNA, the CDR3 is TGCGCCAACAGCCCGGGACCCCGAGAGAACACTGGAGCTTTCTTT.

About this clonotype: One end of the junction is discordant with germline, which a read error may explain. The CDR3 protein is CASSPGGRTNEELFF. The CDR3 nucleotides are TGTGCCAGCAGCCCAGGCGGCAGAACTAATGAAGAACTGTTTTTT. This rearrangement joins TRBV5-4 to TRBJ1-4, with unresolved D. This CDR3 is 15 amino acids long. Germline V gene data show CDR1 as SGHNT and CDR2 as YYREEE (reference sequence).

As for this clonotype: The conserved closing phenylalanine or tryptophan is absent in this CDR3, likely reflecting a read error. The V gene is TRBV12-3 or TRBV12-4, the J gene TRBJ1-1, with D possibly matching TRBD1 (6 bases). The V and J ends lost 6 bases and 5 bases respectively, with 31 bases between them. The CDR3 consists of 19 residues. CDR3 nucleotides: TGTGCCAGCAGCCCTTACGACAGGCTTCGTAGGAGTCGGTCGACTGAAGCTTTCATT. It codes for CASSPYDRLRRSRSTEAFI.

A note on this clonotype: The junction differs from germline at one of its ends, possibly a read error. The V call is TRBV7-9, the J call TRBJ2-3, with 7 bases aligning to TRBD1. Germline V gene sequence: CDR1 SEHNR, CDR2 FQNEAQ (reference sequence). The CDR3 is made up of 16 amino acids. In DNA, the CDR3 is TGTGCCAGCAGCTTAGAAGGGGGCGCGTCCGCAGATGCGCAGTATTTT. This encodes CASSLEGGASADAQYF.

As to this clonotype: Possible read error: a much larger clone is one base away. J is TRBJ2-5 and V is TRBV4-2; possible D gene TRBD1, 5 bases. Looked up from germline, CDR1 is LGHNA and CDR2 is YNFKEQ. This CDR3 has 14 amino acids. CDR3 sequence (DNA): TGTGCCAACAGCCAAGATCCAGGGCCGCAGACCCAGTACTTC. Its protein is CANSQDPGPQTQYF.

As to this clonotype: The CDR3 does not end in the conserved phenylalanine or tryptophan, so this is likely a read error. The chain recombines TRBV29-1 with TRBJ1-1, with D uncertain. The CDR3 is made up of 10 amino acids. Trimming removed 8 bases at V and 1 base at J, with 5 bases between. Per the germline V gene, CDR1 is SQVTM and CDR2 is ANQGSEA. CDR3 sequence: CSIRNTEAFY. The CDR3 bases are TGCAGCATTAGGAACACTGAAGCTTTCTAT.

This clonotype appeared many times. This chain uses TRBV30 with TRBJ1-5, with 9 nucleotides matching TRBD1. The CDR3 has 14 residues. CDR1 and CDR2 from the germline V gene are GTSNPN and SVGIG (reference sequence). V gave up 2 bases and J gave up 2 bases; unmatched junction bases: 1. This CDR3 is CAWSRTGGNQPQHF. CDR3 sequence (DNA): TGTGCCTGGAGTCGGACAGGGGGCAATCAGCCCCAGCATTTT.

Regarding this clonotype: Mismatch with germline at one junction end may stem from a read error. The CDR3 sequence is CIGQGISGNTIFF. The CDR3 DNA reads as TGCATCGGACAGGGGATATCTGGAAACACCATATTTTTT. This chain joins TRBV29-1 and TRBJ1-3; 9 nucleotides align to TRBD1. This CDR3 contains 13 residues. Germline CDR1 SQVTM, CDR2 ANQGSEA.

This clonotype occurred many times. This chain connects TRBV5-1 to TRBJ1-6; D perhaps matches TRBD1 (5 bases). Trimming removed 3 bases from V and 8 bases from J, with 12 bases in between. Germline CDR1 is SGHRS and CDR2 is YFSETQ. This CDR3 is built from 14 residues. In DNA form, the CDR3 reads TGCGCCAGCAGCTCTACAGGTGGGGATTCACCCCTCCACTTT. It codes for CASSSTGGDSPLHF.

On this clonotype: One end of the junction does not line up with germline, which may come from a read error. Here the CDR3 reads CSVDFGYRDRESNTEAIF. The CDR3 DNA follows: TGCAGCGTTGATTTTGGGTACCGGGACAGGGAAAGTAACACTGAAGCTATCTTT. V usage is TRBV29-1 and J usage is TRBJ1-1; 9 nucleotides match TRBD1. This CDR3 is 18 amino acids long. CDR1 SQVTM and CDR2 ANQGSEA come from the germline V gene.

Worth noting for this clonotype: At one end the junction does not follow the germline gene, possibly because of a read error. The chain uses TRBV5-5 and TRBJ1-5; D may be TRBD1 (5 bases). The CDR3 sequence is 14 residues long. Germline values: CDR1 SGHKS, CDR2 YYEKEE (reference sequence). In DNA, the CDR3 is TGTGTCAGCAGCAGCGGGGGGTCAGGTCAGCCCCAGCATTTT. Translated, it gives CVSSSGGSGQPQHF.

Points on this clonotype: A read error may produce the germline difference seen at one junction end. This chain's CDR3 is CASRAGQGYRNTRELFF. In DNA form, the CDR3 reads TGTGCCAGCAGAGCGGGACAGGGGTATCGGAACACCCGGGAGCTGTTTTTT. The chain carries TRBV28 and TRBJ2-2; 10 bases are a match to TRBD1. The germline gives CDR1 MDHEN, CDR2 SYDVKM. The CDR3 has 17 amino acids.

Regarding this clonotype: One end of the junction fails to match germline, which may point to a read error. This chain links TRBV14 with TRBJ2-1; TRBD2 might be the D (5 bases). CDR3 size: 16 residues. The germline gives CDR1 SGHDN, CDR2 FVKESK. CDR3 residues: CDSSDVSGWLNNEQFF. CDR3 nucleotides: TGTGACAGCAGTGACGTATCGGGATGGTTAAACAATGAGCAGTTCTTC.

About this clonotype: Mismatch with germline at one junction end may stem from a read error. The V gene is TRBV10-3, the J gene TRBJ1-1; tentatively, D is TRBD1 (6 bases). CDR3 length: 13 residues. Germline V lookup: CDR1 ENHRY, CDR2 SYGVKD. CDR3 coding DNA: TGTGTCATCACGAGGGGGGAGAACACTGAAGCTTTCTTT. Translation: CVITRGENTEAFF.

The chain is built from TRBV6-1 and TRBJ2-7, with a possible D match to TRBD2 (6 bases). CDR1 is MNHNS, CDR2 SASEGT, per germline. Trimming pared 7 bases from V and 1 base from J, leaving 11 bases between. The CDR3 is made up of 13 amino acids. CDR3 sequence reads: CASTGTGSYEQYF. For the CDR3, the DNA is TGTGCCAGCACCGGGACTGGTTCCTACGAGCAGTACTTC.